Below are 20 T cell receptor beta chains sequenced from a single sample in a study of fetal regulatory T cell absence and autoimmunity (dated by TCRdb to about 2017). Receptors were amplified or captured by the immunoSEQ multiplex PCR assay. What TCRdb holds here is the immuneACCESS table cut down to in-frame rearrangements. Part of the clones is not present; checked against another copy, under half of the missing clones reflect an unresolved V gene, and the others are unexplained. The sample records around 100,000 clones, more than 70% of which are singletons. The top ten clones comprise roughly 2% of the sample. The sample comprised pancreas tissue. The source of these receptors is a male donor with IPEX syndrome.

The chain recombines TRBV5-6 with TRBJ2-7; 7 bases are a match to TRBD1. CDR1 is SGHDT and CDR2 is YYEEEE in the germline V gene. V lost 0 bases, J lost 4 bases, and 13 bases stayed unmatched. The CDR3 has 17 amino acids. DNA for the CDR3: TGTGCCAGCAGCTTGGCCTCGGTGACAGGGTTAGTGTACGAGCAGTACTTC. Protein product: CASSLASVTGLVYEQYF.

CDR3 sequence: CASSEPASSDRVDPFTYEQYF. DNA for the CDR3: TGTGCCAGCAGTGAGCCGGCCTCATCTGACAGAGTAGATCCTTTTACCTACGAGCAGTACTTC. The J gene is TRBJ2-7, the V gene TRBV2; D possibly corresponds to TRBD1 (5 bases). V dropped 3 bases and J dropped 2 bases, with 32 bases sitting between them. Germline V gene sequence: CDR1 SNHLY, CDR2 FYNNEI. CDR3 length equals 21 residues.

V usage is TRBV6-4 and J usage is TRBJ2-7; the match to TRBD2 covers 7 bases. CDR1 and CDR2 from the germline V gene are MRHNA and SNTAGT. There are 17 residues in the CDR3. With V trimmed by 0 bases and J by 4 bases, 12 bases remained unmatched. This CDR3 is CASSDSPSPGRRYEQYF. Here the CDR3 DNA reads TGTGCCAGCAGTGACTCCCCCTCACCCGGGAGGAGGTACGAGCAGTACTTC.

The chain carries TRBV5-1 and TRBJ2-5; 7 bases are a match to TRBD1. The germline CDR1 and CDR2 sequences are SGHRS and YFSETQ. This CDR3 spans 15 amino acids. The ends lost 3 bases at V and 3 bases at J; junction bases unmatched: 8. The CDR3 sequence: CASSSGGTGEETQYF. CDR3 in DNA: TGCGCCAGCAGCTCTGGGGGCACAGGGGAAGAGACCCAGTACTTC. The full variable domain, completed using reference TRBV5-1 and TRBJ2-5, is KAGVTQTPRYLIKTRGQQVTLSCSPISGHRSVSWYQQTPGQGLQFLFEYFSETQRNKGNFPGRFSGRQFSNSRSEMNVSTLELGDSALYLCASSSGGTGEETQYFGPGTRLLVL.

The chain has TRBV30 and TRBJ1-2; D is unresolved. In germline, CDR1 is GTSNPN, CDR2 SVGIG (reference sequence). There are 14 residues in the CDR3. The V and J ends lost 0 bases and 4 bases respectively, with 12 bases between them. The CDR3 loop is CAWSVKGHPYGYTF. In DNA, the CDR3 is TGTGCCTGGAGTGTAAAGGGTCACCCCTATGGCTACACCTTC.

The chain carries TRBV9 and TRBJ2-3; 11 bases are a match to TRBD2. After removal of 0 bases from V and 4 bases from J, the junction contained 4 bases not matched to a gene. CDR1 is SGDLS and CDR2 is YYNGEE in the germline V gene. The CDR3 is 16 residues long. In nucleotides, the CDR3 is TGTGCCAGCAGCGTAGAGGGTAGCGGGGGGGCAGATACGCAGTATTTT. Translating gives CASSVEGSGGADTQYF.

This sequence joins TRBV2 and TRBJ2-7, with 10 nucleotides matching TRBD1. Losses at the gene ends were 10 bases for V and 2 bases for J; bases not matched to a gene: 5. The CDR3 extends over 13 amino acids. Germline-derived CDR1 and CDR2 are SNHLY and FYNNEI. The CDR3 sequence: CAISDRGAYEQYF. CDR3 DNA sequence: TGTGCCATCTCGGACAGGGGGGCCTACGAGCAGTACTTC.

CDR3 sequence: CAISSGTDTQYF. DNA for the CDR3: TGTGCCATCAGCTCAGGCACAGATACGCAGTATTTT. The chain carries TRBV10-3 and TRBJ2-3; D unresolved. V was clipped by 6 bases and J by 1 base, with 5 bases between them. The CDR3 loop spans 12 amino acids. The germline V gene encodes CDR1 ENHRY and CDR2 SYGVKD.

This clone was recorded only once. The J gene is TRBJ2-2, the V gene TRBV5-1; D not certain. Germline values: CDR1 SGHRS, CDR2 YFSETQ. V lost 1 base, J lost 0 bases, and 7 bases lay in between. This CDR3 is 15 amino acids long. Written as DNA, the CDR3 is TGCGCCAGCAGCTTGTGGACGACGAACACCGGGGAGCTGTTTTTT. Amino acid sequence: CASSLWTTNTGELFF. The entire variable domain, with the rest obtained from reference TRBV5-1 and TRBJ2-2, is as follows: KAGVTQTPRYLIKTRGQQVTLSCSPISGHRSVSWYQQTPGQGLQFLFEYFSETQRNKGNFPGRFSGRQFSNSRSEMNVSTLELGDSALYLCASSLWTTNTGELFFGEGSRLTVL.

This rearrangement joins TRBV27 to TRBJ2-3, with 11 bases matching TRBD2. V lost 6 bases and J lost 1; bases outside the gene matches: 0. Germline-derived CDR1 and CDR2 are MNHEY and SMNVEV (reference sequence). This CDR3 region has 14 residues. The chain's CDR3 is CASRLAGGTDTQYF. Written as DNA, the CDR3 is TGTGCCAGCAGACTAGCGGGGGGCACAGATACGCAGTATTTT.

The rearrangement links TRBV5-5 to TRBJ1-1, with no clear D. Trimming removed 0 bases at V and 5 bases at J, with 5 bases between. Per germline, CDR1 SGHKS and CDR2 YYEKEE (reference sequence). There are 12 residues in the CDR3. The CDR3 bases are TGTGCCAGCAGCTTGGTGGGGACTGAAGCTTTCTTT. It encodes CASSLVGTEAFF.

This chain joins TRBV6-5 and TRBJ2-1, with 8 bases matching TRBD1. Germline loops: CDR1 MNHEY, CDR2 SVGAGI. V trimming: 2 bases; J trimming: 9 bases; junction bases outside the gene matches: 12. There are 16 residues in the CDR3. The CDR3 protein is CASSYQPDREESEQFF. The CDR3 DNA is TGTGCCAGCAGTTACCAGCCGGACAGGGAAGAGAGTGAGCAGTTCTTC.

This clone was recorded at least ten times. The chain joins TRBV7-6 to TRBJ2-5, with 8 bases that match TRBD2. Germline-derived CDR1 and CDR2 are SGHVS and FNYEAQ. Losses at the gene ends were 3 bases for V and 1 base for J; bases not matched to a gene: 1. The CDR3 sequence is 14 residues long. The CDR3 coding sequence is TGTGCCAGCAGCTTCGGGGGGGTCCAAGAGACCCAGTACTTC. Encoded protein: CASSFGGVQETQYF.

V and J are TRBV7-2 and TRBJ2-4; possible D gene TRBD2, 5 bases. Between the trimmed V and J ends, which lost 3 bases and 2 bases, there was a span of 8 bases. Germline-derived CDR1 and CDR2 are SGHTA and FQGNSA. The CDR3 is 14 amino acids. The CDR3 bases are TGTGCCAGCAGCTTTGGACTTACCAAAAACATTCAGTACTTC. Amino acids: CASSFGLTKNIQYF.

This clone has just a few counts. V is TRBV7-6 and J is TRBJ1-4; TRBD1 agrees at 7 bases. There are 16 residues in the CDR3. The V gene's germline CDR1 is SGHVS and CDR2 FNYEAQ. V trimming: 1 base; J trimming: 8 bases; junction bases outside the gene matches: 10. The CDR3 spells CASSLEGQVPSEKLFF. The CDR3 nucleotides read TGTGCCAGCAGCTTAGAAGGACAGGTACCCTCGGAAAAACTGTTTTTT.

This chain uses TRBV12-5 with TRBJ2-7, with no clear D. CDR3 size: 12 residues. Per the germline V gene, CDR1 is LGHNT and CDR2 is FRNRAP. V lost 2 bases to trimming and J lost 4 bases, with 6 bases between them. The CDR3 DNA follows: TGTGCTAGTGGTTTGCAGGTTTACGAGCAGTACTTC. Residues: CASGLQVYEQYF. The variable domain in full, with the rest retrieved from reference TRBV12-5 and TRBJ2-7, is DARVTQTPRHKVTEMGQEVTMRCQPILGHNTVFWYRQTMMQGLELLAYFRNRAPLDDSGMPKDRFSAEMPDATLATLKIQPSEPRDSAVYFCASGLQVYEQYFGPGTRLTVT.

This clone was counted a few times. The genes are TRBV7-9 and TRBJ2-1; perhaps TRBD1 as D (5 bases). CDR3 length: 15 amino acids. Germline-derived CDR1 and CDR2 are SEHNR and FQNEAQ (reference sequence). Trimming cost V 5 bases and J 0 bases, with 11 bases left between them. The CDR3 DNA is TGTGCCAGCAGCCACTATACAGGCTCCTACAATGAGCAGTTCTTC. It encodes CASSHYTGSYNEQFF.

This chain links TRBV11-3 with TRBJ2-7; the D gene is possibly TRBD2 (5 bases). The CDR3 is 13 amino acids. V lost 4 bases to trimming and J lost 3 bases, with 10 bases between them. Germline V gene lookup returns CDR1 SGHNT and CDR2 YENEEA. This chain's CDR3 is CASSSSYLYEQYF. The CDR3 DNA sequence: TGTGCCAGCAGCTCTAGCTATCTCTACGAGCAGTACTTC.

This clone was observed once. V and J are TRBV7-9 and TRBJ2-7; the D gene is possibly TRBD1 (6 bases). The CDR3 extends over 14 amino acids. V was trimmed by 5 bases and J by 5 bases, leaving 16 bases between them. Germline-derived CDR1 and CDR2 are SEHNR and FQNEAQ (reference sequence). The CDR3 here is CASSRGARGHEQYF. As DNA, the CDR3 is TGTGCCAGCAGCCGAGGGGCCAGGGGACACGAGCAGTACTTC. Variable domain in full (rest from reference TRBV7-9 and TRBJ2-7): DTGVSQNPRHKITKRGQNVTFRCDPISEHNRLYWYRQTLGQGPEFLTYFQNEAQLEKSRLLSDRFSAERPKGSFSTLEIQRTEQGDSAMYLCASSRGARGHEQYFGPGTRLTVT.

This chain uses TRBV5-1 with TRBJ2-3; TRBD2 matches at 9 bases. The CDR3 loop spans 15 amino acids. Germline CDR1 and CDR2: SGHRS and YFSETQ. The V and J ends lost 0 bases and 5 bases, in that order; junction bases with no gene match: 4. CDR3 sequence reads: CASSLASGIGDTQYF. The DNA for the CDR3 is TGCGCCAGCAGCTTGGCTAGCGGGATCGGAGATACGCAGTATTTT.